This entry lists 25 T cell receptor beta chains sequenced from one sample in a study of T cell responses to AZD1222 COVID-19 vaccine (dated by TCRdb to the early 2020s). According to the study, the label for this sample's time point signals: baseline before first vaccination. Library preparation was by the immunoSEQ multiplex PCR assay. As stored in TCRdb, this immuneACCESS dataset retains in-frame rearrangements with V and J assigned. A fraction of the clones does not appear; measured against another copy, unresolved V genes explain less than half of the discrepancy, and the remainder lacks a known reason. The sample table lists more than 110,000 clones, roughly 92% of them with a count of one. The ten largest clones add up to approximately 4.8% of the sample. Material: peripheral blood, obtained on day 0 of AZD1222 vaccination. Receptor source: an adult in good health.

The chain employs TRBV6-5 and TRBJ1-2; TRBD1 matches at 8 bases. The CDR3 has 14 residues. After removal of 6 bases from V and 5 bases from J, the junction contained 8 bases not matched to a gene. Germline CDR1 reads MNHEY; CDR2 reads SVGAGI. For the CDR3, the DNA is TGTGCCAGCAGGAAGGGACAGGTTGGGTATGGCTACACCTTC. This sequence encodes CASRKGQVGYGYTF.

The chain uses TRBV3-1 (or the pseudogene TRBV3-2) and TRBJ1-2; possible D gene TRBD1, 6 bases. V was pared by 0 bases and J by 7 bases, with 9 bases between. From germline, CDR1 is LGHDT and CDR2 YNNKEL (reference sequence). The CDR3 covers 13 residues. The CDR3 is CASSQEGRGGYTF. DNA of the CDR3: TGTGCCAGCAGCCAAGAAGGCAGGGGTGGCTACACCTTC.

Written as DNA, the CDR3 is TGTGCCAGCAGTTACGGGGACAGGAACACTGAAGCTTTCTTT. Its protein is CASSYGDRNTEAFF. The rearrangement links TRBV6-5 to TRBJ1-1, with TRBD1 matching 7 bases. Germline V gene lookup returns CDR1 MNHEY and CDR2 SVGAGI. The trim removed 2 bases at V and 1 base at J, leaving 1 base unmatched. The CDR3 has 14 residues.

The genes are TRBV25-1 and TRBJ2-7; 9 bases map to TRBD2. Trimming cost V 6 bases and J 0 bases; bases outside gene matches: 9. The germline V gene has CDR1 MGHDK and CDR2 SYGVNS. The CDR3 length is 16 residues. The CDR3 nucleotides read TGTGCCAGCAGCCACCCCCTAGCGGGGAGCTCCTACGAGCAGTACTTC. Translating it yields CASSHPLAGSSYEQYF.

The V gene is TRBV19, the J gene TRBJ1-1, with D tentatively TRBD1 (5 bases). V lost 1 base to trimming and J lost 4 bases, with 13 bases between them. Germline V lookup: CDR1 LNHDA, CDR2 SQIVND (reference sequence). The CDR3 is 15 amino acids. For the CDR3, the DNA is TGTGCCAGTAGTATAGTCAGGGAATTTTTCACTGAAGCTTTCTTT. Protein product: CASSIVREFFTEAFF.

The chain recombines TRBV5-4 with TRBJ2-5; D is tentatively TRBD1 or TRBD2 (6 bases each). The CDR3 extends over 16 amino acids. The germline gives CDR1 SGHNT, CDR2 YYREEE (reference sequence). Trimming took off 4 bases at V and 5 bases at J, with 21 bases between the two ends. CDR3 in DNA: TGTGCCAGCAGCCCTGAAGGGGGGTCGAGTGGGGAGACCCAGTACTTC. It translates to CASSPEGGSSGETQYF.

In nucleotides, the CDR3 is TGTGCCAGCAGCCAAACTAGTCTTTCCAAAGAGACCCAGTACTTC. As protein: CASSQTSLSKETQYF. The chain employs TRBV4-2 and TRBJ2-5; a possible D gene is TRBD2 (5 bases). Trimming shortened V by 2 bases and J by 3 bases, and 13 bases separated the two germline ends. The CDR3 has 15 amino acids. Germline V gene sequence: CDR1 LGHNA, CDR2 YNFKEQ.

This clone was observed once. V usage is TRBV14 and J usage is TRBJ2-5; the D is unclear. The CDR3 consists of 14 residues. The V gene's germline CDR1 is SGHDN and CDR2 FVKESK. Trimming shortened V by 4 bases and J by 3 bases, and 12 bases separated the two germline ends. The CDR3 sequence is CASSPTWTEETQYF. The DNA of the CDR3 is TGTGCCAGCAGCCCGACGTGGACGGAAGAGACCCAGTACTTC.

This rearrangement joins TRBV18 to TRBJ2-2; D is unresolved. The CDR3 loop spans 15 amino acids. Deletions cut 3 bases from V and 0 bases from J, with 8 bases between. Per the germline V gene, CDR1 is KGHSH and CDR2 is LQKENI. CDR3 region: CASSPWTPNTGELFF. CDR3 nucleotides: TGTGCCAGCTCACCCTGGACCCCGAACACCGGGGAGCTGTTTTTT.

V and J are TRBV28 and TRBJ2-1; 9 nucleotides agree with TRBD1. J lost 8 bases, V lost 6 bases, and 8 bases had no gene match. Germline V gives CDR1 MDHEN, CDR2 SYDVKM. The CDR3 sequence is 14 residues long. The CDR3 DNA sequence: TGTGCCAGCAGCCTACAGGGGGCGCATCATGAGCAGTTCTTC. Translated: CASSLQGAHHEQFF.

CDR3 amino acids: CASSLVARRADTQYF. The DNA for the CDR3 is TGTGCCAGCAGCTTAGTGGCCCGGAGGGCAGATACGCAGTATTTT. The chain carries TRBV7-2 and TRBJ2-3; maybe TRBD2 (6 bases). The CDR3 totals 15 residues. Germline-derived CDR1 and CDR2 are SGHTA and FQGNSA. Trimming pared 1 base from V and 4 bases from J, leaving 12 bases between. The whole variable domain, filled in from reference TRBV7-2 and TRBJ2-3, reads GAGVSQSPSNKVTEKGKDVELRCDPISGHTALYWYRQSLGQGLEFLIYFQGNSAPDKSGLPSDRFSAERTGGSVSTLTIQRTQQEDSAVYLCASSLVARRADTQYFGPGTRLTVL.

The V call is TRBV6-5, the J call TRBJ2-5; 9 bases line up with TRBD2. Germline CDR1 and CDR2: MNHEY and SVGAGI. The CDR3 is 15 residues long. Germline trimming cut 8 bases from V and 1 base from J; bases unmatched to any gene: 8. As DNA, the CDR3 is TGTGCCAGCCTGAGGAGCGGGAGGCTCCAAGAGACCCAGTACTTC. Translated: CASLRSGRLQETQYF.

This clone turned up a few times. V and J are TRBV7-9 and TRBJ2-3, with 9 bases that match TRBD1. This CDR3 spans 14 amino acids. Germline V gives CDR1 SEHNR, CDR2 FQNEAQ (reference sequence). The V segment lost 4 bases and the J segment 6 bases; nucleotides outside the gene matches: 5. The CDR3 region has the DNA TGTGCCAGCAGCTCCCCTACAGGGGGCGATACGCAGTATTTT. Protein product: CASSSPTGGDTQYF.

The V gene is TRBV5-1, the J gene TRBJ2-3; D is undetermined. The CDR3 runs to 16 residues. The germline CDR1 and CDR2 sequences are SGHRS and YFSETQ. The V end lost 6 bases, the J end lost 0 bases, and 17 bases lay between the germline ends. The DNA for the CDR3 is TGCGCCAGCACCCCTGGGGTGGGCACAAGCACAGATACGCAGTATTTT. Its protein is CASTPGVGTSTDTQYF. Full variable domain (missing parts from reference TRBV5-1 and TRBJ2-3): KAGVTQTPRYLIKTRGQQVTLSCSPISGHRSVSWYQQTPGQGLQFLFEYFSETQRNKGNFPGRFSGRQFSNSRSEMNVSTLELGDSALYLCASTPGVGTSTDTQYFGPGTRLTVL.

CDR3 sequence reads: CASSPQTAWDTGELFF. CDR3 DNA sequence: TGTGCCAGCAGCCCCCAGACAGCCTGGGACACCGGGGAGCTGTTTTTT. V is TRBV28 and J is TRBJ2-2; D is possibly TRBD1 (5 bases). With 6 bases removed from V and 3 bases from J, the gap between germline ends came to 17 bases. Per germline, CDR1 MDHEN and CDR2 SYDVKM. CDR3 size: 16 residues.

The rearrangement uses TRBV24-1 and TRBJ1-5, with D perhaps TRBD1 (6 bases). CDR1 and CDR2 from the germline V gene are KGHDR and SFDVKD. CDR3 length: 12 amino acids. V shed 5 bases and J shed 6 bases, with 7 bases lying between them. The DNA of the CDR3 is TGTGCCACCAGTGGGGGGCCTCAGCCCCAGCATTTT. Its translation is CATSGGPQPQHF.

The chain is built from TRBV6-5 and TRBJ1-1; TRBD1 might be the D (6 bases). There are 13 residues in the CDR3. Per the germline V gene, CDR1 is MNHEY and CDR2 is SVGAGI. V was trimmed by 7 bases and J by 0 bases, leaving 9 bases between them. The CDR3 DNA sequence: TGTGCCAGCATAGGGGGGTTGAACACTGAAGCTTTCTTT. Translation gives CASIGGLNTEAFF.

Comments on this clone: Other DNA sequences of this sample code for an identical CDR3. The chain combines TRBV2 with TRBJ2-7, with D perhaps matching TRBD1 (6 bases). Germline assignment: CDR1 SNHLY and CDR2 FYNNEI. Trimming shortened V by 5 bases and J by 3 bases, and 8 bases separated the two germline ends. The CDR3 has 12 amino acids. The CDR3 loop reads CASSTGLYEQYF. DNA of the CDR3: TGTGCCAGCAGTACAGGGCTCTACGAGCAGTACTTC.

Points on this clone: A read error may produce the germline difference seen at one junction end. The chain uses TRBV15 and TRBJ2-7, with D perhaps assigned TRBD1 or TRBD2 (5 bases each). The germline V gene encodes CDR1 LNHNV and CDR2 YYDKDF (reference sequence). CDR3 length: 12 amino acids. The CDR3 loop reads CATSRTGTPSHF. DNA of the CDR3: TGTGCCACCAGCAGAACCGGGACCCCATCGCACTTC.

This clone is a singleton in its sample. The chain employs TRBV7-6 and TRBJ1-4; 7 bases map to TRBD1. The CDR3 spans 15 residues. The J segment lost 4 bases and the V segment lost 4 bases, leaving 6 bases of the junction unmatched. Germline V gene data show CDR1 as SGHVS and CDR2 as FNYEAQ. CDR3 protein: CASSSWTGLNEKLFF. The DNA of the CDR3 is TGTGCCAGCAGCTCGTGGACAGGCCTTAATGAAAAACTGTTTTTT.

The gene calls are TRBV5-4 and TRBJ2-1; possibly TRBD1 or TRBD2 for D (5 bases each). Trimming removed 5 bases from V and 5 bases from J, with 14 bases in between. Germline lookup yields CDR1 SGHNT and CDR2 YYREEE (reference sequence). The CDR3 length is 14 residues. The CDR3 coding sequence is TGTGCCAGCAGTCGGGACGGTAACAACAATGAGCAGTTCTTC. The encoded protein is CASSRDGNNNEQFF.

The chain combines TRBV7-2 with TRBJ1-3, with D tentatively TRBD1 (6 bases). The V end was cut by 5 bases, the J end by 0 bases, with 14 bases between. This CDR3 region has 16 residues. Germline V CDR1 and CDR2: SGHTA, FQGNSA. The CDR3 sequence is CASSNSQGNSGNTIYF. DNA for the CDR3: TGTGCCAGCAGCAATTCACAGGGCAACTCTGGAAACACCATATATTTT.

The CDR3 coding sequence is TGCGCCAGCAGCCACCTCCGGACAGTTAATTCACCCCTCCACTTT. This gives the protein CASSHLRTVNSPLHF. The rearrangement joins TRBV4-1 to TRBJ1-6, with a possible D match to TRBD1 (6 bases). Per the germline V gene, CDR1 is MGHRA and CDR2 is YSYEKL. Trimming took 3 bases from V and 6 from J, leaving 12 bases between them. This CDR3 comprises 15 residues.

J is TRBJ1-3 and V is TRBV7-2, with D tentatively TRBD1 (6 bases). The germline V gene encodes CDR1 SGHTA and CDR2 FQGNSA. The V and J ends lost 4 bases and 0 bases respectively, with 13 bases between them. The length of the CDR3 is 16 residues. This chain's CDR3 is CASSYTGTLSGNTIYF. CDR3 sequence (DNA): TGTGCCAGCAGCTACACAGGGACACTCTCTGGAAACACCATATATTTT.

CDR3 region: CAIRSDRGSYEQYF. The CDR3 coding sequence is TGTGCCATCAGGTCGGACAGGGGTTCCTACGAGCAGTACTTC. V gene TRBV10-3 combines with J gene TRBJ2-7, with TRBD1 matching over 9 bases. J was trimmed by 1 base and V by 6 bases; bases with no gene match: 4. The CDR3 consists of 14 residues. From germline, CDR1 is ENHRY and CDR2 SYGVKD.